This entry is about one T cell receptor beta chain. Each cDNA got a UMI-containing oligo ligated at its 3' end. An equimolar mix of RC1.1 and RC1.2 primed the beta chain across TRBC1 and TRBC2. TCRdb redid the calling of the UMI-ligation and nested PCR reads with MiXCR, one entry per CDR3 protein. The sample has tens of thousands of distinct CDR3 sequences, roughly an eighth seen once. This sample was included in a study of quantifying T cell responses using KT2 cells. Study-level background: cDNA was made from DNase-treated RNA using alpha and beta constant primers.

CDR1 SGHVS and CDR2 FNYEAQ come from the germline V gene. J was trimmed by 4 bases and V by 6 bases; bases with no gene match: 9. The CDR3 is made up of 16 amino acids. The specimen sequenced was PBMCs spiked with cells of the T cell clone KT2. The chain recombines TRBV7-6 with TRBJ1-6; 7 nucleotides match TRBD1. The source is a human donor. The CDR3 DNA follows: TGTGCCAGCAGTCCCCAAGGGGGCGGGTATAATTCACCCCTCCACTTT. Its translation: CASSPQGGGYNSPLHF.